The 5 T cell receptor beta chains in this list originate from one sample, sequenced in a study of shared clonotypes between healthy human individuals. The protocol was immunoSEQ multiplex PCR, while the TCRdb copy is restricted to in-frame clones and leaves out a portion. The profile shows hundreds of thousands of clones, roughly 73% of them singletons. Sequenced: memory CD4+ T cells sorted from blood. Subset of the sample: CD45RA-negative fraction. The receptors here all came from a woman aged 25 to 39 in good health.

V gene TRBV5-4 combines with J gene TRBJ2-1; no clear D gene. Deletions cut 2 bases from V and 5 bases from J, with 11 bases between. Germline V gene sequence: CDR1 SGHNT, CDR2 YYREEE (reference sequence). The CDR3 extends over 14 amino acids. The CDR3 DNA reads TGTGCCAGCAGCTTTCTCCAAATTAACAATGAGCAGTTCTTC. Protein: CASSFLQINNEQFF.

The rearrangement uses TRBV6-5 and TRBJ1-1; TRBD1 is a possible D gene (5 bases). The CDR3 spans 15 residues. Germline-derived CDR1 and CDR2 are MNHEY and SVGAGI. V gave up 6 bases and J gave up 6 bases, with 20 bases separating them. The CDR3 DNA reads TGTGCCAGCAGCCCCCGGAGGGGCGGGGTGGCTGAAGCTTTCTTT. Protein: CASSPRRGGVAEAFF.

The V and J genes are TRBV27 and TRBJ1-2; tentatively, D is TRBD1 (5 bases). Germline V CDR1 and CDR2: MNHEY, SMNVEV (reference sequence). The CDR3 spans 14 residues. V gave up 8 bases and J gave up 8 bases, with 21 bases separating them. This CDR3 reads CASAGGGLVQGYTF. The CDR3 coding sequence is TGTGCCAGCGCTGGGGGAGGGCTCGTCCAAGGCTACACCTTC.

This chain joins TRBV10-3 and TRBJ1-5; 7 bases align to TRBD1. CDR1 is ENHRY and CDR2 is SYGVKD in the germline V gene. V lost 6 bases and J lost 1; bases outside the gene matches: 6. The length of the CDR3 is 15 residues. The CDR3 DNA follows: TGTGCCATCAGCGGAGGGACAGCAAGCAATCAGCCCCAGCATTTT. Protein sequence: CAISGGTASNQPQHF.

A word on this clone: Other DNA sequences in this sample translate to the same CDR3. The rearrangement joins TRBV2 to TRBJ2-3; a weak D match, TRBD1 (6 bases). CDR1 is SNHLY and CDR2 is FYNNEI in the germline V gene. CDR3 size: 14 residues. Trimming cost V 5 bases and J 1 base, with 10 bases left between them. CDR3 nucleotide sequence: TGTGCCAGCAGTCAAGGGGGAGGCACAGATACGCAGTATTTT. Its translation: CASSQGGGTDTQYF.